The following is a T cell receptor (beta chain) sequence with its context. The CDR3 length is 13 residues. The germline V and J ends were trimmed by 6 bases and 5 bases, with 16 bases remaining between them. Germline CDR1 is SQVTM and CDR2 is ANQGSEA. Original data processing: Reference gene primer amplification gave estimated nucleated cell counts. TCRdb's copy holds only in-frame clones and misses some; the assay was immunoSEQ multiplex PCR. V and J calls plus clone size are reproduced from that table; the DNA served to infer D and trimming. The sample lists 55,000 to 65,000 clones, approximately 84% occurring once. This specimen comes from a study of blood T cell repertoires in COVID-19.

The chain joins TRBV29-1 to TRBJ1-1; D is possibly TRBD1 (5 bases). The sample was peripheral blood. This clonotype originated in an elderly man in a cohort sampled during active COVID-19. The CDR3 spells CSVQNGGGTEAFF. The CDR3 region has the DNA TGCAGCGTCCAGAACGGGGGGGGGACTGAAGCTTTCTTT. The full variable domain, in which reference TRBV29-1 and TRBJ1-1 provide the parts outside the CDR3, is SAVISQKPSRDICQRGTSLTIQCQVDSQVTMMFWYRQQPGQSLTLIATANQGSEATYESGFVIDKFPISRPNLTFSTLTVSNMSPEDSSIYLCSVQNGGGTEAFFGQGTRLTVV.